The present entry profiles one TCR beta chain with its context. No antigen is known for it. Base qualities are missing; no much larger clone stands one base away. This specimen belongs to a study of human T cells and chemical hapten exposure listed by TCRdb under 2021. For the study in its entirety: For sensitization, 2% DPC in acetone was applied to a roughly 2 cm by roughly 2 cm area of upper inner arm skin. Peripheral blood TCR repertoire changes were tracked in vivo in alopecia patients during primary and secondary sensitization to the hapten diphenylcyclopropenone (DPC). Blood samples were taken from patients before sensitization (week 0) and then at 2, 6 and about 24 weeks after DPC sensitization. Patients additionally received weekly therapeutic DPC doses to the scalp throughout the approximately 22-week study period. Alopecia areata with under or over 50% scalp involvement, alopecia totalis and alopecia universalis were represented in the patient cohort, which was mostly female. The libraries were sequenced as a pool, and the TCR yield per sample differed mostly because of small variations in library volumes within the pool. Patch testing on the upper back used Finn chambers containing 0.01% DPC, with scoring done after 6 days according to International Contact Dermatitis Research Group standards. Around 30 alopecia patients provided blood for TCR sequencing at one to four time points (pre-sensitization, 2, 6 and 24 weeks). The investigation overall reported the following: Expanded TCRs formed significantly more large CDR3 similarity clusters than pre-sensitization or healthy control sets, consistent with antigen-driven responses. Because all patients had alopecia, a presumed autoimmune disease, the immune response of the patients might differ from that of healthy individuals. DPC sensitization did not change the number of TCRs with a frequency above 1 in 1000, and there was no evidence of changes in global repertoire structure. Patch test score correlated positively with the number of PT1 expanded TCRs, reaching significance at thresholds 8, 16 and 32 but not at 4. After repeated subsampling, the strength of the expansion versus patch-test correlation and the threshold at which it became significant changed.

Trimming at the junction amounts to 0 bases on V and 1 base on J, and the germline ends lie 9 bases apart. From the cysteine through the phenylalanine, the CDR3 covers 15 amino acids. CDR3 DNA only is kept here, 45 bases in frame from base 1. From the germline V gene, CDR1 is MNHNS and CDR2 is SASEGT. What the time point label conveys for this sample: patch test 1, 2 weeks after DPC sensitization. What the treatment or condition label conveys for this sample: therapeutic diphenylcyclopropenone sensitization with weekly scalp DPC. Blood at each patch-test visit was drawn before the patch test was applied. To be eligible, patients had to be aged 18 to 70, diagnosed with alopecia and judged suitable for DPC therapy, while pregnant patients were excluded. Total RNA was extracted from unfractionated whole blood collected in Tempus Blood RNA tubes. The method behind the library was RACE. Instrument on record: NextSeq 500. During library preparation, unique molecular identifiers were attached to individual cDNA molecules so that TCRs could be counted quantitatively and reproducibly. From each blood RNA sample, both TCR alpha and TCR beta chains were sequenced. In the paper's pipeline: A median of about 87,000 TCRs per sample was observed, with a range of 23,224 to 690,600. The Decombinator software suite was used to annotate the V, J and CDR3 of the TCR reads. For PS versus PT1 abundance plots, all samples were subsampled to the same number of TCRs (28,000). TCRs were defined as expanded if absent before sensitization and observed at least eight times at the 2-week time point. TCRdb took the public reads, trimmed them with fastp at Q25, ran MiXCR for clone calling and kept in-frame beta chains. Every distinct CDR3 protein forms one entry, paired with its most common genes and DNA. TCRdb, not the authors, supplied the V and J calls. Counted in this sample were 300,000 to 350,000 distinct CDR3 sequences; around 6.9% of them appeared once. 7.5% to 8.5% of the sample belongs to the ten largest clones.

The material was whole blood, obtained in connection with sensitization to the hapten diphenylcyclopropenone (DPC). The chain joins TRBV6-1 to TRBJ1-1, with the D gene not confidently named. The receptor was derived from a woman younger than 30 with alopecia areata. Some clones in this sample may be carry-over from other donors' samples. The DNA sequence is as follows: TGTGCCAGCAGTGAAGCCACCCCACCGAACACTGAAGCTTTCTTT. Its coded protein is CASSEATPPNTEAFF.